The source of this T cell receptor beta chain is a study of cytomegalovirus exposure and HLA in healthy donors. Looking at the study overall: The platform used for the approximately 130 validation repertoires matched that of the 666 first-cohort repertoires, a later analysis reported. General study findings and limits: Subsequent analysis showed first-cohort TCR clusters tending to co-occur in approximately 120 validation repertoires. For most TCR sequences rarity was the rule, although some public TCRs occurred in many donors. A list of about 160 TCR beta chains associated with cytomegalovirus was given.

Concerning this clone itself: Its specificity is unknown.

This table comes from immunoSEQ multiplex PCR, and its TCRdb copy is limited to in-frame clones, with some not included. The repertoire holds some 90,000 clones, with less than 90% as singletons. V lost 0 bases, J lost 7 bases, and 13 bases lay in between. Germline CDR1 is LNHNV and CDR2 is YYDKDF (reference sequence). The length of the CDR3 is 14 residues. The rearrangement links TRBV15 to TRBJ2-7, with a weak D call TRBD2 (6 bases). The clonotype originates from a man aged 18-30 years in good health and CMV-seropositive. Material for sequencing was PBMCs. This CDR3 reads CATSRDRREGEQYF. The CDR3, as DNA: TGTGCCACCAGCAGAGATCGGCGGGAAGGTGAGCAGTACTTC.